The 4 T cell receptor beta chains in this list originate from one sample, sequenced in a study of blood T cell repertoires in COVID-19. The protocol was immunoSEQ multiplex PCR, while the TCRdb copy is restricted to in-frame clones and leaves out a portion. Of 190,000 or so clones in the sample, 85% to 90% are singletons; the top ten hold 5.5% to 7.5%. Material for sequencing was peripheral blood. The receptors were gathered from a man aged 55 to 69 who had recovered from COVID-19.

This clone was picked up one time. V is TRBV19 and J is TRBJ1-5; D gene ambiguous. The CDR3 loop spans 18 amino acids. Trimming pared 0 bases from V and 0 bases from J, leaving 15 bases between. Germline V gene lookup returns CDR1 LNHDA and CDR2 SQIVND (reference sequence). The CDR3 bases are TGTGCCAGTAGTATAGATGGTGAGACATATTATAGCAATCAGCCCCAGCATTTT. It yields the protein CASSIDGETYYSNQPQHF.

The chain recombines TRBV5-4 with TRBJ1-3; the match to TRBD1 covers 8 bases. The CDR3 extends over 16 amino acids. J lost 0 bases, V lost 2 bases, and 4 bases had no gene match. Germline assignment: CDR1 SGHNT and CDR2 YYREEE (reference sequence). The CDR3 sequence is CASSFPGGHSGNTIYF. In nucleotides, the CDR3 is TGTGCCAGCAGCTTTCCAGGGGGCCACTCTGGAAACACCATATATTTT.

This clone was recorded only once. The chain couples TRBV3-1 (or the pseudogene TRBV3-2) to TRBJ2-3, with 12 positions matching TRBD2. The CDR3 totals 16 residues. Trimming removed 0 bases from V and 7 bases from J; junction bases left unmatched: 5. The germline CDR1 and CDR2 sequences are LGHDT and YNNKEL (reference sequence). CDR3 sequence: CASSQDSGTSGHTQYF. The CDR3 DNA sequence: TGTGCCAGCAGCCAAGATTCTGGGACTAGCGGGCATACGCAGTATTTT.

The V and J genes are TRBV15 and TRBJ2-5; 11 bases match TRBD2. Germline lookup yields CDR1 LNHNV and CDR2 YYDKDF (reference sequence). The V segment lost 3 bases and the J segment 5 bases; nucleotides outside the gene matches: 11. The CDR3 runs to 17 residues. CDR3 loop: CATSRGQVAGGDETQYF. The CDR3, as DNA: TGTGCCACCAGCAGGGGCCAAGTAGCGGGGGGGGACGAGACCCAGTACTTC.